Included here is one T cell receptor beta chain sequence, with context. Its antigen remains unknown. The germline gives CDR1 SGDLS, CDR2 YYNGEE. The CDR3 length is 14 residues. V was shortened by 4 bases and J by 3 bases, with 13 bases between the two germline ends. Within Nashville, Tennessee resided all donors, each a Caucasian adult. Sequencing was performed with immunoSEQ multiplex PCR; in TCRdb, only in-frame clones are kept and a portion is missing. The repertoire holds approximately 500,000 clones, with almost 80% as singletons. The record originates from a study of shared clonotypes between healthy human individuals. Study observations and caveats: Few donors limited the genetic and exposure-history diversity represented. Sampling was confined to blood; repertoires within tissues likely differ.

The V and J genes are TRBV9 and TRBJ2-5, with D perhaps TRBD1 (6 bases). Sequencing was carried out using PBMCs. This TCR was recovered from a woman aged 35 to 49 in good health. Some clones in this sample may be carry-over from other donors' samples. As DNA, the CDR3 is TGTGCCAGCAGCAGACGGACAGCAGAAGAGACCCAGTACTTC. Protein product: CASSRRTAEETQYF.